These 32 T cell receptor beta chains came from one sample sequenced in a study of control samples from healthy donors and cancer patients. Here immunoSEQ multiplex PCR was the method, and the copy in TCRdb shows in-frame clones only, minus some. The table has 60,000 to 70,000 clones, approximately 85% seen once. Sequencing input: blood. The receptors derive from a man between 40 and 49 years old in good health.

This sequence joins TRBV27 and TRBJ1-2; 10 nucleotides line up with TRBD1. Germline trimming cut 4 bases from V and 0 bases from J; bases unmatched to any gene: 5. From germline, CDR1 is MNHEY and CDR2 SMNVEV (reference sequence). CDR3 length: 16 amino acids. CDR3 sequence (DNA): TGTGCCAGCAGTTCCCCGGGACAGGGGACTAACTATGGCTACACCTTC. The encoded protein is CASSSPGQGTNYGYTF.

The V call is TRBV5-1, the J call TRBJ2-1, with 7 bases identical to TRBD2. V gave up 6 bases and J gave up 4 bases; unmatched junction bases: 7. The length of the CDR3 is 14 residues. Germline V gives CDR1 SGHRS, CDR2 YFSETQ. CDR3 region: CASNSGEGYNEQFF. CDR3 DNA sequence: TGCGCCAGCAACTCGGGGGAGGGATACAATGAGCAGTTCTTC.

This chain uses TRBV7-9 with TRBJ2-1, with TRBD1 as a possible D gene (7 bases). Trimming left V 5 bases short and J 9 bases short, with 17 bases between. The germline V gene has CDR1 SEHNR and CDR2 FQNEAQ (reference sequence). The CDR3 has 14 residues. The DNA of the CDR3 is TGTGCCAGCAGCGGCCAGGAGGGGGCGAGTGAGCAGTTCTTC. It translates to CASSGQEGASEQFF.

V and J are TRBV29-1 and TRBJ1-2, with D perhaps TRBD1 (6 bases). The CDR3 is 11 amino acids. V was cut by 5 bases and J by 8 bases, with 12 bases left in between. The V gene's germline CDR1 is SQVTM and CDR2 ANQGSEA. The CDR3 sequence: CSVYRVGGYTF. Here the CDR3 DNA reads TGCAGCGTTTACAGGGTTGGCGGCTACACCTTC. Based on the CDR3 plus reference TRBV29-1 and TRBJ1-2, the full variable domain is SAVISQKPSRDICQRGTSLTIQCQVDSQVTMMFWYRQQPGQSLTLIATANQGSEATYESGFVIDKFPISRPNLTFSTLTVSNMSPEDSSIYLCSVYRVGGYTFGSGTRLTVV.

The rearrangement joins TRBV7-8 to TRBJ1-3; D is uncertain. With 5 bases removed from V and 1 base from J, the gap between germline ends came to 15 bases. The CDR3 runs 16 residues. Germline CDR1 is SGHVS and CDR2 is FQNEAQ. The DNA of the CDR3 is TGTGCCAGCAGCCCCGGTCAGCAGACTTCTGGAAACACCATATATTTT. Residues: CASSPGQQTSGNTIYF.

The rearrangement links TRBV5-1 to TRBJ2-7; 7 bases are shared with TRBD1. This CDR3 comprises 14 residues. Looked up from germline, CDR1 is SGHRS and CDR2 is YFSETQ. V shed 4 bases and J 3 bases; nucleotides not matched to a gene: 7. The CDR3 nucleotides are TGCGCCAGCAGCACGGGACAGCTCAACTACGAGCAGTACTTC. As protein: CASSTGQLNYEQYF.

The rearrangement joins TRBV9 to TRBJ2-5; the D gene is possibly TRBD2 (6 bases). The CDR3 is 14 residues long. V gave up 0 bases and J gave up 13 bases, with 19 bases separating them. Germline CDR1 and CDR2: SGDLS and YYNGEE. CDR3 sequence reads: CASSVAPSSEFSYF. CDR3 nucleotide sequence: TGTGCCAGCAGCGTAGCCCCATCTAGCGAGTTCTCGTACTTC.

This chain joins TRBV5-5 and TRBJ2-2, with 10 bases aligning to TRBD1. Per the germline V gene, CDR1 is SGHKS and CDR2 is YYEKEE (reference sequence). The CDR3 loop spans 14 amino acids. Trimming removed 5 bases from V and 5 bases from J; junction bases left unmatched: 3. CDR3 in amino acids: CASSWDRGTGELFF. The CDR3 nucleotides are TGTGCCAGCAGTTGGGACAGGGGAACCGGGGAGCTGTTTTTT.

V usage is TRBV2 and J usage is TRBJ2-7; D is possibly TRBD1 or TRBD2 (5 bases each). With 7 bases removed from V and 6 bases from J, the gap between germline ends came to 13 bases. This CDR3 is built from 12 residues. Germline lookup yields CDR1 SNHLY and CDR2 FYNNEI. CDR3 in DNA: TGTGCCAGCAATCCCTGGGGGACCGAGCAGTACTTC. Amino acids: CASNPWGTEQYF.

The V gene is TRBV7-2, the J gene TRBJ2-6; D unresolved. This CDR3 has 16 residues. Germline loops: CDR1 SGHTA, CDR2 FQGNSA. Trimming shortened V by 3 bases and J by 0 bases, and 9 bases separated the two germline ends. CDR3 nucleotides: TGTGCCAGCAGCTTCGGACCCAACTCTGGGGCCAACGTCCTGACTTTC. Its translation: CASSFGPNSGANVLTF. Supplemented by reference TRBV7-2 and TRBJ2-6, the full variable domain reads GAGVSQSPSNKVTEKGKDVELRCDPISGHTALYWYRQSLGQGLEFLIYFQGNSAPDKSGLPSDRFSAERTGGSVSTLTIQRTQQEDSAVYLCASSFGPNSGANVLTFGAGSRLTVL.

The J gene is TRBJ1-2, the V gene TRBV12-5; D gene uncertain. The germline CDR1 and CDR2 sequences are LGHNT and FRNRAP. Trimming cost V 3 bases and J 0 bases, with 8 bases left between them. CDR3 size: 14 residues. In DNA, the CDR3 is TGTGCTAGTGGTTTTAACCCAGCTAACTATGGCTACACCTTC. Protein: CASGFNPANYGYTF. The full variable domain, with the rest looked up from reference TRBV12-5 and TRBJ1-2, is DARVTQTPRHKVTEMGQEVTMRCQPILGHNTVFWYRQTMMQGLELLAYFRNRAPLDDSGMPKDRFSAEMPDATLATLKIQPSEPRDSAVYFCASGFNPANYGYTFGSGTRLTVV.

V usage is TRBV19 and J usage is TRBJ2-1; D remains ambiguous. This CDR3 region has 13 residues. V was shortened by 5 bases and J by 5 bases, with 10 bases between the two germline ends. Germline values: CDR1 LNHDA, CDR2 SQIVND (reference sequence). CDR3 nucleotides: TGTGCCAGTAGTGTTCCGGACGACAATGAGCAGTTCTTC. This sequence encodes CASSVPDDNEQFF.

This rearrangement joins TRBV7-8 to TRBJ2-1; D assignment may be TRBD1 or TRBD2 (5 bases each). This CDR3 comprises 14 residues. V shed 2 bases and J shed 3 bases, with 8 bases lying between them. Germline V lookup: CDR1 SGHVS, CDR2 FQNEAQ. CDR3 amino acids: CASSLLGDYNEQFF. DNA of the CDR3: TGTGCCAGCAGCTTATTGGGGGACTACAATGAGCAGTTCTTC.

The CDR3: CASLQGGANTEAFF. The CDR3, as DNA: TGTGCCAGCTTGCAGGGAGGGGCGAACACTGAAGCTTTCTTT. The chain is built from TRBV11-2 and TRBJ1-1, with a possible D match to TRBD1 (5 bases). The germline CDR1 and CDR2 sequences are SGHAT and FQNNGV. V shed 8 bases and J shed 1 base, with 14 bases lying between them. CDR3 length: 14 residues.

CDR3 amino acids: CASSATSQTNSPLHF. In DNA form, the CDR3 reads TGTGCCAGCAGTGCAACGAGCCAGACTAATTCACCCCTCCACTTT. The chain employs TRBV28 and TRBJ1-6, with D uncertain. The germline CDR1 and CDR2 sequences are MDHEN and SYDVKM. Trimming removed 5 bases at V and 6 bases at J, with 14 bases between. The CDR3 runs to 15 residues.

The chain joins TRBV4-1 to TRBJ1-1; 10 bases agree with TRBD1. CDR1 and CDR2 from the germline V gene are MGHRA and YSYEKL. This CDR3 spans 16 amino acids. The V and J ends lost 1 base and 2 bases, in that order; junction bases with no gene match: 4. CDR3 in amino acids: CASSQGQGATNTEAFF. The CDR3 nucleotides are TGCGCCAGCAGCCAAGGACAGGGGGCAACAAACACTGAAGCTTTCTTT.

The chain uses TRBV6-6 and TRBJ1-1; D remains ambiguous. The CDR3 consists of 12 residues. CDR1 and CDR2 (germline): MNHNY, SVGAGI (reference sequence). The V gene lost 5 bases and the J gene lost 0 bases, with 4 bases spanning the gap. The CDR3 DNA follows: TGTGCCAGCAGTACGATGAACACTGAAGCTTTCTTT. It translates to CASSTMNTEAFF.

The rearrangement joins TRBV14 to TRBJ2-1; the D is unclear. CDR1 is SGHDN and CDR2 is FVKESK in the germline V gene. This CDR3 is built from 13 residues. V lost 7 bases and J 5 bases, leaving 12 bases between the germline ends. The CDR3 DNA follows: TGTGCCAGCAATCCCAATCAAAACAATGAGCAGTTCTTC. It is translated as CASNPNQNNEQFF.

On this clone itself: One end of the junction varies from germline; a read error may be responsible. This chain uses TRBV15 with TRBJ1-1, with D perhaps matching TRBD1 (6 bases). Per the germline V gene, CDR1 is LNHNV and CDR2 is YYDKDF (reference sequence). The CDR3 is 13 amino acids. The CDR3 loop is CATSTGMHTEAFF. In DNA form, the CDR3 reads TGTGCCACAAGCACAGGGATGCACACTGAAGCTTTCTTT. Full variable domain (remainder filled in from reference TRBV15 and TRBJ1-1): DAMVIQNPRYQVTQFGKPVTLSCSQTLNHNVMYWYQQKSSQAPKLLFHYYDKDFNNEADTPDNFQSRRPNTSFCFLDIRSPGLGDTAMYLCATSTGMHTEAFFGQGTRLTVV.

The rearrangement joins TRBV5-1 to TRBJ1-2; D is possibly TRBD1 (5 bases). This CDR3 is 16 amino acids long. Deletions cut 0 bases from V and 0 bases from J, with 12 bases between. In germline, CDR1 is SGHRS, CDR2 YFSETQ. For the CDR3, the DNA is TGCGCCAGCAGCTTGGAGGGGACCTTCCCTAACTATGGCTACACCTTC. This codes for CASSLEGTFPNYGYTF.

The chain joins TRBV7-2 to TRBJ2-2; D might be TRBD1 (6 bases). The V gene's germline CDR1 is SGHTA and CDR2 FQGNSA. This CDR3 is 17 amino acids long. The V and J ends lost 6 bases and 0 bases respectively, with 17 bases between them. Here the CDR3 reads CASSFQRQGPNTGELFF. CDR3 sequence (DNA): TGTGCCAGCAGTTTTCAAAGGCAGGGGCCGAACACCGGGGAGCTGTTTTTT.

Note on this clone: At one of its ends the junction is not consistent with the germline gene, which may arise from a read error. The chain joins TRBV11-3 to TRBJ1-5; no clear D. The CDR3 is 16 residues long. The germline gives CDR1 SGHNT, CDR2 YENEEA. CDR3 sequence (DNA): TGTGCCAGCAGCTTAGTGCCCGGCCTCCCAACATCAGCCCCAGCATTT. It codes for CASSLVPGLPTSAPAF.

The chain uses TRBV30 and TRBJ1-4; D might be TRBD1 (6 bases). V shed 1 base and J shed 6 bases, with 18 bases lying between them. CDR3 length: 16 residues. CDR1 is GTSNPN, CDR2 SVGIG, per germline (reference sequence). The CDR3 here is CAWSEGQIAWHEKLFF. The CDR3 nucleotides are TGTGCCTGGAGTGAAGGACAGATCGCTTGGCATGAAAAACTGTTTTTT.

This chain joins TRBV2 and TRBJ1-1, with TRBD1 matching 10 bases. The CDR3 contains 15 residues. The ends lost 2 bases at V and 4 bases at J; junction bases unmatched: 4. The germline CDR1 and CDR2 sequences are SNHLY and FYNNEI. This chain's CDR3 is CASSEYWTGGTEAFF. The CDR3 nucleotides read TGTGCCAGCAGTGAATATTGGACAGGGGGCACTGAAGCTTTCTTT.

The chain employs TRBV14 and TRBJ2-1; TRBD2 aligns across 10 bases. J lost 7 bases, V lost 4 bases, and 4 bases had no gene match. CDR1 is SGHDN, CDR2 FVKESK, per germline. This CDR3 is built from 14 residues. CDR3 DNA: TGTGCCAGCAGCCGGACTAGCGGTCAAAATGAGCAGTTCTTC. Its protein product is CASSRTSGQNEQFF.

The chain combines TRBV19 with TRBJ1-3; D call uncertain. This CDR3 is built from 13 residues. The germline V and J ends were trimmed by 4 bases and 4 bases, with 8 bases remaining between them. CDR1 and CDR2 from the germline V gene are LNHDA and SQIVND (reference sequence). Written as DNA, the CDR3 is TGTGCCAGTAGTAATAACTTAGGAAACACCATATATTTT. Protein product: CASSNNLGNTIYF. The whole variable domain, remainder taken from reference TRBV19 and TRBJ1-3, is DGGITQSPKYLFRKEGQNVTLSCEQNLNHDAMYWYRQDPGQGLRLIYYSQIVNDFQKGDIAEGYSVSREKKESFPLTVTSAQKNPTAFYLCASSNNLGNTIYFGEGSWLTVV.

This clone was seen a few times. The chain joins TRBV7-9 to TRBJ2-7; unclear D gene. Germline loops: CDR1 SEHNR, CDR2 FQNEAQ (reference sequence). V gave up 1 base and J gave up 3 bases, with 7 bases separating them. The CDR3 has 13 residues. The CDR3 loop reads CASSLEANYEQYF. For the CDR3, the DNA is TGTGCCAGCAGCTTAGAAGCGAACTACGAGCAGTACTTC.

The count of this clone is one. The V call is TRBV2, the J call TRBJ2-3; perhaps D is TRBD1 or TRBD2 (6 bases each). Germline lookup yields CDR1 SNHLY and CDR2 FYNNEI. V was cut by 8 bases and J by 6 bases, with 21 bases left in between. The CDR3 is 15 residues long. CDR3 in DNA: TGTGCCAGCTCCGGCGGGACACACGTTCTGGATACGCAGTATTTT. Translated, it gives CASSGGTHVLDTQYF.

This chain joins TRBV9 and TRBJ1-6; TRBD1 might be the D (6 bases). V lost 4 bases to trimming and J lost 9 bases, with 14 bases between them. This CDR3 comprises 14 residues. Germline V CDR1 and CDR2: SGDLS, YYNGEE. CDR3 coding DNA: TGTGCCAGCAGCATAGCGGACAGCCCTTCACCCCTCCACTTT. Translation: CASSIADSPSPLHF.

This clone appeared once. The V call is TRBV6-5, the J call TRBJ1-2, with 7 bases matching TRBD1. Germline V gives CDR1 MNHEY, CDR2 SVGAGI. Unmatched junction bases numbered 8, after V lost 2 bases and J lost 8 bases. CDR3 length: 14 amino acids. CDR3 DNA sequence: TGTGCCAGCAGTTACGACAGGGTAGGAAAAGGCTACACCTTC. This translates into CASSYDRVGKGYTF.

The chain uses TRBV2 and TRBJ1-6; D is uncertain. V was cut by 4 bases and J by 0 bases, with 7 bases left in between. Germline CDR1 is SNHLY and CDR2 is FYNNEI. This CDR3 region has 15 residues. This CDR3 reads CASSVTSSYNSPLHF. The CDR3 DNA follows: TGTGCCAGCAGTGTGACAAGCTCCTATAATTCACCCCTCCACTTT.

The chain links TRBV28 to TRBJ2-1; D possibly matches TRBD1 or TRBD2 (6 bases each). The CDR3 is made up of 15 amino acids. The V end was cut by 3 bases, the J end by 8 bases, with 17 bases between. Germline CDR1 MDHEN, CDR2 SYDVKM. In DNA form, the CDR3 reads TGTGCCAGCAGTTTGGGGGGCAGGGTCAGGGATGAGCAGTTCTTC. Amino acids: CASSLGGRVRDEQFF.